This TCR beta chain was found in a study of early T cells in non-severe SARS-CoV-2 infection. Study in general: The sequenced material was bulk RNA from unsorted whole blood, and its chains were unpaired. Study-level findings and limits: Matching with VDJdb favored anti-spike CD8 responses (missing private and CD4 specificities).

The TCR library protocol attached unique molecular identifiers to the individual cDNA molecules. Each CDR3 protein gets one entry after TCRdb re-called the 5' RACE reads with MiXCR. The sample shows 25,000 to 35,000 distinct CDR3 sequences, 5% to 6.5% of them seen only once. The V gene lost 6 bases and the J gene lost 2 bases, with 17 bases spanning the gap. CDR1 and CDR2 from the germline V gene are MNHEY and SVGAGI. The CDR3 length is 16 residues. This clonotype turned up a few times. As yet, its antigen is unknown. The sample was whole blood. The clonotype originates from an adult who was a healthcare worker with PCR-confirmed SARS-CoV-2 infection or an uninfected control (not recorded which). This chain connects TRBV6-5 to TRBJ2-1; maybe TRBD2 (5 bases). CDR3 residues: CASSPLLRTAYNEQFF. The CDR3 DNA is TGTGCCAGCAGCCCTCTCCTTAGGACTGCCTACAATGAGCAGTTCTTC.